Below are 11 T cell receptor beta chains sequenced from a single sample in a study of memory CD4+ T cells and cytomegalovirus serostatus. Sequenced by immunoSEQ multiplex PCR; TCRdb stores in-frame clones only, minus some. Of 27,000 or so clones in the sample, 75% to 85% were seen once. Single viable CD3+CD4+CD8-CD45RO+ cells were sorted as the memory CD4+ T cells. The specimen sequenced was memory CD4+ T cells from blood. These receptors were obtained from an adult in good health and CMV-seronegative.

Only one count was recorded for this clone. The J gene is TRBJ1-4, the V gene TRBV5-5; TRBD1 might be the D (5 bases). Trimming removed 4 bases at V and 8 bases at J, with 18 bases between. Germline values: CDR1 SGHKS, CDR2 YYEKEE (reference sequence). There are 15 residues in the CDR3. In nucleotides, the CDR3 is TGTGCCAGCAGCCCCTCCGGGACGGGGGAGGAAAAACTGTTTTTT. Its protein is CASSPSGTGEEKLFF.

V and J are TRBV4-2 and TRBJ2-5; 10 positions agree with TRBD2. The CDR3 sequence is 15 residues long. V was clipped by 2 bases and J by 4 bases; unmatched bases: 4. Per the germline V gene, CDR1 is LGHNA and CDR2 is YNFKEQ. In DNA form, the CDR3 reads TGTGCCAGCAGCCAACAAAGCGGGGGGGTAGAGACCCAGTACTTC. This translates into CASSQQSGGVETQYF.

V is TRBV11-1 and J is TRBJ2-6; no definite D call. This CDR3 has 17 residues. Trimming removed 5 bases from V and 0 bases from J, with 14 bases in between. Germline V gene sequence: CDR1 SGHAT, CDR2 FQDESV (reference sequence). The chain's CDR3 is CASSPSDLASGANVLTF. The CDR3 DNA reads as TGTGCCAGCAGCCCGTCGGACCTTGCCTCTGGGGCCAACGTCCTGACTTTC.

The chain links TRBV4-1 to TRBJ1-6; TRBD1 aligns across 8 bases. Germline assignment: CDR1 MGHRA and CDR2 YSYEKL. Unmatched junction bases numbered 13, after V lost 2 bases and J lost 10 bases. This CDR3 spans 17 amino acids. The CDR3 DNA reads TGCGCCAGCAGCCAAAAGGGGCCCGGGACAGGAGTATCACCCCTCCACTTT. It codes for CASSQKGPGTGVSPLHF.

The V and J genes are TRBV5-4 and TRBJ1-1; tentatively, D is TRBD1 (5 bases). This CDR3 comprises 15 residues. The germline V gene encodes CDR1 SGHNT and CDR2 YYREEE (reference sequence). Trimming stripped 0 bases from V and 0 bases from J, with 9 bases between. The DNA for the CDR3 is TGTGCCAGCAGCTTGGCCAGGGCTATGAACACTGAAGCTTTCTTT. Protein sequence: CASSLARAMNTEAFF.

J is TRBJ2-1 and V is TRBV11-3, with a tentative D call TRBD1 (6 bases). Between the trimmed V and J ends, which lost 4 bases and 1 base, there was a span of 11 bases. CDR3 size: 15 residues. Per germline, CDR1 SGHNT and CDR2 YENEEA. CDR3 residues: CASSYSGVSYNEQFF. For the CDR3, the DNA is TGTGCCAGCAGCTACTCAGGGGTATCCTACAATGAGCAGTTCTTC.

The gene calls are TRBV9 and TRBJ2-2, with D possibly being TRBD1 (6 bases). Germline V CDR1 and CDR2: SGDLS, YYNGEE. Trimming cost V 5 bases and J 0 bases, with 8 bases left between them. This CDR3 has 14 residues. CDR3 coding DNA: TGTGCCAGCAGACAGGGACCGAACACCGGGGAGCTGTTTTTT. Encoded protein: CASRQGPNTGELFF.

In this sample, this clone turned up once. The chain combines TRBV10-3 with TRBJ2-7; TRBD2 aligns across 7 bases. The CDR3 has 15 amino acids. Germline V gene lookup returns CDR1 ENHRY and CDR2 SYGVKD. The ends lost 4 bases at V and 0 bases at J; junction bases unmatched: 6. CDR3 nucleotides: TGTGCCATCAGTGGCCCCGGGGGGTCCTCCTACGAGCAGTACTTC. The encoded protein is CAISGPGGSSYEQYF.

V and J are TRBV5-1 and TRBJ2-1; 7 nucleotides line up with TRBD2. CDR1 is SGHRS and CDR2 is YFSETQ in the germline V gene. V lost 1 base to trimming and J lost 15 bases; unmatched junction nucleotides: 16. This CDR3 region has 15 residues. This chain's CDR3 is CASSLQLAGDPGWFF. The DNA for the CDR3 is TGCGCCAGCAGCTTGCAACTTGCGGGGGACCCCGGCTGGTTCTTC.

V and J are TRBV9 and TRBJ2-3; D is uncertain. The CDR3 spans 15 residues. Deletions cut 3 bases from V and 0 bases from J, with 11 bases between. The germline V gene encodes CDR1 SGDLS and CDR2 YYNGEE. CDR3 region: CASSAGETSTDTQYF. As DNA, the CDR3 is TGTGCCAGCAGCGCAGGAGAGACTAGCACAGATACGCAGTATTTT.

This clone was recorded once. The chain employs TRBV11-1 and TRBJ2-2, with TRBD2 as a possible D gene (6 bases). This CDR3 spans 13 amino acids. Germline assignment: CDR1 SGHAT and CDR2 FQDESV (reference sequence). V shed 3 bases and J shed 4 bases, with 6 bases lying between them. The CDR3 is CASSLGGTGELFF. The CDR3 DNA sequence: TGTGCCAGCAGCTTGGGGGGCACCGGGGAGCTGTTTTTT. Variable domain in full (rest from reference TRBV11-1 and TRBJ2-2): EAEVAQSPRYKITEKSQAVAFWCDPISGHATLYWYRQILGQGPELLVQFQDESVVDDSQLPKDRFSAERLKGVDSTLKIQPAELGDSAMYLCASSLGGTGELFFGEGSRLTVL.